This T cell receptor (beta chain) was captured by sequencing in a study of cytomegalovirus exposure and HLA in healthy donors. Notes on the study in general: The listing of 150 to 200 TCR beta chains classed them as cytomegalovirus-associated.

As concerns this clone: Its antigen remains unidentified.

Generated by immunoSEQ multiplex PCR, the TCRdb table keeps only in-frame clones and is missing some. The sample records approximately 46,000 clones, roughly nine tenths being singletons. V was pared by 0 bases and J by 5 bases, with 10 bases between. The CDR3 consists of 14 residues. Germline-derived CDR1 and CDR2 are SGHDT and YYEEEE. The TCR comes from a man between 18 and 35 years old in good health and CMV-seronegative. Sample: PBMCs. V is TRBV5-6 and J is TRBJ2-3, with D possibly matching TRBD2 (5 bases). The DNA for the CDR3 is TGTGCCAGCAGCTTGGTTGCGGGTTTAGATACGCAGTATTTT. This codes for CASSLVAGLDTQYF. Complete variable domain (other parts from reference TRBV5-6 and TRBJ2-3): DAGVTQSPTHLIKTRGQQVTLRCSPKSGHDTVSWYQQALGQGPQFIFQYYEEEERQRGNFPDRFSGHQFPNYSSELNVNALLLGDSALYLCASSLVAGLDTQYFGPGTRLTVL.